This TCR beta chain was documented in a study of cytomegalovirus exposure and HLA in healthy donors. Study-level background: Roughly 80 million unique TCRs from HLA-typed donors made up an early data release. Study conclusions and caveats: Most TCR sequences proved rare, with some public TCRs found in many donors. Reportedly, a later analysis found an Asian-associated ancestry cluster had fewer N-insertions than the roughly 700-donor mean.

13 Jbeta primers and 60 Vbeta primers were used for the PCR. Authors' data handling: Approximately 86 million unique TCR beta chains, 9 million to 11 million shared, were counted in a later analysis. The table came from immunoSEQ multiplex PCR; TCRdb's copy has only in-frame clones and leaves some out. V, J and clone size were drawn from that table, and D and trimming were deduced from the DNA. Of around 190,000 clones in the sample, 81% were seen once. CDR3 length: 17 amino acids. The V gene lost 4 bases and the J gene lost 7 bases, with 25 bases spanning the gap. From germline, CDR1 is MNHNS and CDR2 SASEGT. This clone came up once. Its antigen is currently unknown.

Sequencing was performed on PBMCs. The source of this sequence is a man aged 18 to 29 in good health and CMV-seronegative. The chain joins TRBV6-1 to TRBJ1-2, with D possibly matching TRBD1 (6 bases). The CDR3 DNA sequence: TGTGCCAGCAGTGCCTCAGTCTTCGCCGGGACAAGGGCTGGCTACACCTTC. Translation gives CASSASVFAGTRAGYTF.